The 11 T cell receptor beta chains listed next were all sequenced from one sample in a study of spatial heterogeneity in lung cancer. One entry per CDR3 protein, called by TCRdb with MiXCR from the 5' RACE reads. The profile shows 10,000 to 15,000 distinct CDR3 sequences, roughly 3.9% of them singletons. The time point: sample taken at primary tumor resection. Without sorting, whole RNA was sequenced from tumor, nontumor lung or frozen PBMC. The source material was PBMCs, sampled at surgery. These receptors were obtained from a male donor with early-stage non-small cell lung cancer.

There are many counts of this clonotype. This beta chain turned up in a library designed for alpha chains; as an off-target read, its abundance says little. This chain links TRBV27 with TRBJ1-6; TRBD1 might be the D (5 bases). CDR1 is MNHEY and CDR2 is SMNVEV in the germline V gene (reference sequence). The CDR3 extends over 14 amino acids. Trimming cost V 4 bases and J 8 bases, with 12 bases left between them. The DNA of the CDR3 is TGTGCCAGCAGTTCTGGGGCAGCGTATTCACCCCTCCACTTT. Its translation is CASSSGAAYSPLHF.

This clonotype was seen repeatedly, ten times or more. Found in a library prepared for alpha chains, this beta chain is an off-target read, and its abundance has little meaning. The rearrangement links TRBV5-1 to TRBJ1-1; 7 bases are shared with TRBD1. The length of the CDR3 is 14 residues. V trimming: 5 bases; J trimming: 2 bases; junction bases outside the gene matches: 6. Germline assignment: CDR1 SGHRS and CDR2 YFSETQ. CDR3 nucleotide sequence: TGCGCCAGCAGTGCCGGGACAGCCAACACTGAAGCTTTCTTT. Translated, it gives CASSAGTANTEAFF.

This clonotype is labeled as medium-sized. The size of this beta chain means little, since it is a stray read in a library made for alpha chains. The gene calls are TRBV4-3 and TRBJ1-6, with D possibly TRBD1 on 6 matching bases. The CDR3 is made up of 15 amino acids. CDR1 and CDR2 from the germline V gene are LGHNA and YSLEER. Trimming cost V 0 bases and J 8 bases, with 11 bases left between them. CDR3 sequence reads: CASSQDGGRDSPLHF. For the CDR3, the DNA is TGCGCCAGCAGCCAAGATGGGGGGCGAGATTCACCCCTCCACTTT.

This clonotype has at least ten counts. This beta chain represents an off-target read in a library built for alpha chains; its size is of limited meaning. The chain combines TRBV30 with TRBJ2-1; D is perhaps TRBD1 (6 bases). V lost 1 base and J lost 5, with 12 bases in between. The CDR3 is made up of 14 amino acids. CDR1 is GTSNPN and CDR2 is SVGIG in the germline V gene (reference sequence). CDR3 loop: CAWSGGPGHNEQFF. The CDR3 nucleotides are TGTGCCTGGAGTGGGGGGCCTGGCCACAATGAGCAGTTCTTC.

This clonotype was seen at least ten times. The library was built for alpha chains, so this beta chain is an off-target read and its size means little. The genes are TRBV11-3 and TRBJ2-1; 14 nucleotides agree with TRBD2. Trimming took 5 bases from V and 6 from J; bases not matched to a gene: 9. Germline CDR1 and CDR2: SGHNT and YENEEA. The CDR3 runs 17 residues. This CDR3 reads CASSPSPGTSGSNEQFF. CDR3 DNA: TGTGCCAGCAGCCCAAGCCCCGGGACTAGCGGGAGCAATGAGCAGTTCTTC.

At least ten counts were recorded for this clonotype. This beta chain turned up in a library designed for alpha chains; as an off-target read, its abundance says little. This chain links TRBV28 with TRBJ2-3; D possibly matches TRBD1 or TRBD2 (7 bases each). This CDR3 is built from 17 residues. V was clipped by 6 bases and J by 10 bases, with 29 bases between them. The germline V gene has CDR1 MDHEN and CDR2 SYDVKM. The CDR3 DNA is TGTGCCAGCAGCCCCGGGGGAGGGGGCTCGGGATCGGGAGCGCAGTATTTT. Protein: CASSPGGGGSGSGAQYF.

At least ten counts were recorded for this clonotype. The library was built for alpha chains, so this beta chain is an off-target read and its size means little. The chain carries TRBV2 and TRBJ2-3, with unresolved D. Trimming left V 7 bases short and J 5 bases short, with 10 bases between. The CDR3 has 12 amino acids. Per germline, CDR1 SNHLY and CDR2 FYNNEI. This CDR3 reads CASTQGGDTQYF. In nucleotides, the CDR3 is TGTGCCAGCACCCAAGGTGGAGATACGCAGTATTTT.

This clonotype was seen at least ten times. This beta chain came through as a stray read in a library set up for alpha chains, and its size says little. The chain carries TRBV21-1 and TRBJ1-2. TRBV21-1 is an annotated pseudogene. CDR3 length: 13 amino acids. The DNA for the CDR3 is TGTGCCAGCAGCACGGGGAGGATGGGAGGCTACACCTTC. This translates into CASSTGRMGGYTF.

This clonotype was counted ten times or more. The library was prepared for alpha chains; this beta chain is a stray read, so its frequency means little. The V gene is TRBV24-1, the J gene TRBJ2-2, with TRBD1 matching over 7 bases. The CDR3 is 16 amino acids. Trimming at V came to 5 bases and at J to 7 bases, leaving 12 bases not matched to a gene. The germline gives CDR1 KGHDR, CDR2 SFDVKD. The DNA for the CDR3 is TGTGCCACCAGTGGGGGTACCGGGACAGAGGTCGGGGAGCTGTTTTTT. Its protein is CATSGGTGTEVGELFF.

This clonotype was seen ten or more times. This beta chain is a stray sequence in a library constructed for alpha chains; its clone size is not meaningful. This sequence joins TRBV20-1 and TRBJ2-1, with 10 bases fitting TRBD2. Germline values: CDR1 DFQATT, CDR2 SNEGSKA (reference sequence). Unmatched junction bases numbered 8, after V lost 6 bases and J lost 6 bases. The CDR3 extends over 14 amino acids. CDR3 region: CSATGTSESNEQFF. CDR3 DNA: TGCAGTGCCACCGGGACTAGCGAATCCAATGAGCAGTTCTTC.

There are many counts of this clonotype. This beta chain is a stray read from a library made for alpha chains; its abundance is not meaningful. The chain is built from TRBV20-1 and TRBJ1-5; D uncertain. V lost 5 bases and J lost 4, with 12 bases in between. Germline CDR1 DFQATT, CDR2 SNEGSKA (reference sequence). This CDR3 spans 13 amino acids. CDR3 in DNA: TGCAGTGCTGTTACCGGGGTTAATCAGCCCCAGCATTTT. Translated: CSAVTGVNQPQHF.